This entry features one T cell receptor (beta chain) sequence. The antigen it recognizes is unknown. Per-base qualities were not stored, and no clone one base away is much larger. From the cysteine through the phenylalanine, the CDR3 covers 12 amino acids. Only the CDR3 portion is preserved as DNA: 36 bases, with reading frame beginning at the first base. V lost 5 bases and J lost 8 bases; the stretch between them is 12 bases long. Via the germline V gene, CDR1 is MDHEN and CDR2 SYDVKM. The immunoSEQ Assay, a bias-controlled multiplex PCR, was used to amplify TCRbeta CDR3 regions from genomic DNA. The authors' analysis ran thus. Within the assay, amplification of reference gene primers was used to estimate how many nucleated cells each sample contained. To quantify the absolute abundance of each unique TCRbeta CDR3 rearrangement, sequence reads were collapsed and filtered. Productive Simpson clonality was computed per sample as the square root of Simpson's diversity index over productive rearrangements. TCRdb limited this immuneACCESS table to in-frame rearrangements with V and J called. A share of clones is missing; checked studies link under half to unresolved V genes, and the rest is unexplained. Clone size and the V and J calls come from that table; the DNA yielded D and trimming. The sample profile shows fewer than 200,000 clones; about 80% of them were found once. In total, the top ten clones hold about 12% of the sample.

The data were obtained in a study of blood T cell repertoires in COVID-19 (TCRdb year 2020). Turning to the overall study: Samples from collaborators originated in the United States, Italy and Spain and spanned both the acute and convalescent phases of COVID-19. The material from the prospective study consisted of cDNA or gDNA derived from T cells, B-cell-depleted T cells, or PBMCs. Where HLA class I and class II types were available, the types were taken from metadata supplied by the sample provider, not from assay-based typing. The sample metadata nearly always contained a de-identified subject ID, COVID-19 status, age in years and sex. Subjects who had been exposed to COVID-19, were actively infected with it, or had recovered from it provided the deeply sampled blood TCRbeta repertoires that made up the dataset. The repertoires were released in a freely available public database meant as a resource for research on the immune response to SARS-CoV-2. The samples were drawn from two sources: the first 160 participants of the ongoing ImmuneRACE study, and 1,000 to 1,500 subjects contributed by 6 global collaborators. What the work shows at the level of the full study, not this receptor alone: How much clinical and demographic metadata was included differed by source and by participant, and the metadata was provided uncurated.

Enrolling through a virtual design, the prospective study's participants ranged in age from roughly 18 to 89 years and lived across about two dozen United States geographic areas. In the prospective study, cohorts were assigned on the basis of participant-reported clinical history obtained from a screening survey and a study questionnaire. Recovered participants in ImmuneRACE Cohort 3 were defined as having two consecutive negative NP/OP PCR tests, clearance from a healthcare professional, or resolution of symptoms. Mobile phlebotomists in the prospective study collected whole blood, serum and a nasopharyngeal or oropharyngeal swab from every participant. Participants in the prospective study had the option to provide additional blood draws and questionnaires over an approximately 2-month period. Before DNA extraction, prospective study blood samples were shipped either frozen or at room temperature.

The chain uses TRBV28 and TRBJ1-2, with the identity of the D gene unclear. The sequencing sample was made of PBMCs or T cells enriched from blood (not recorded which). This clonotype originated in a man in his fifties who had recovered from COVID-19. The CDR3 region reads CASSTWMGGYTF. The DNA reads as follows: TGTGCCAGCAGTACATGGATGGGCGGCTACACCTTC.